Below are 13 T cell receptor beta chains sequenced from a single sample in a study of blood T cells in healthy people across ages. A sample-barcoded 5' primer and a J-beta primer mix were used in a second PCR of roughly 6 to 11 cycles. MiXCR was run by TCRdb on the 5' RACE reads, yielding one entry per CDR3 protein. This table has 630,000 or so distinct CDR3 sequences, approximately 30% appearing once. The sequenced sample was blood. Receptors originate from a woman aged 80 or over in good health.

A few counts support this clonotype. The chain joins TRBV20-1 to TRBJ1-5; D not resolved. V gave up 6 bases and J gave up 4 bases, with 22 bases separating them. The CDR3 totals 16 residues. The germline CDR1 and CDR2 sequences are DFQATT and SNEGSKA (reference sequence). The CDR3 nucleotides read TGCAGTGCGTCATCTCCCAGTCAAGCCCCTAATCAGCCCCAGCATTTT. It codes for CSASSPSQAPNQPQHF.

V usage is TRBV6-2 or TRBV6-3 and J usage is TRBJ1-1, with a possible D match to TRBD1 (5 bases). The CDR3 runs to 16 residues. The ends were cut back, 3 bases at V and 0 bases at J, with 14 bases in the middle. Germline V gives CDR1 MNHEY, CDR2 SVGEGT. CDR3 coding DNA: TGTGCCAGCAGTTATGCGTATGGGGGTATGAACACTGAAGCTTTCTTT. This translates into CASSYAYGGMNTEAFF.

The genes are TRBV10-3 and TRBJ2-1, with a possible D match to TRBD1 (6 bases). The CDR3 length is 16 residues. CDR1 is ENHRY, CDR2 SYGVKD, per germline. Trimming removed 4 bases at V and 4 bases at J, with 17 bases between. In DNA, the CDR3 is TGTGCCATCAGTGGAGACTTAGCGAGGGGGTACAATGAGCAGTTCTTC. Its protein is CAISGDLARGYNEQFF.

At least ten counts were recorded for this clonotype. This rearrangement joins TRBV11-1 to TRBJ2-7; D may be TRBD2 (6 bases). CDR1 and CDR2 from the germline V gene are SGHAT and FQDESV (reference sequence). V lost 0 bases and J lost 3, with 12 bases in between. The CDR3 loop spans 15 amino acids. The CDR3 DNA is TGTGCCAGCAGCTTAGCTGCCAGGGAGGTCTACGAGCAGTACTTC. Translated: CASSLAAREVYEQYF.

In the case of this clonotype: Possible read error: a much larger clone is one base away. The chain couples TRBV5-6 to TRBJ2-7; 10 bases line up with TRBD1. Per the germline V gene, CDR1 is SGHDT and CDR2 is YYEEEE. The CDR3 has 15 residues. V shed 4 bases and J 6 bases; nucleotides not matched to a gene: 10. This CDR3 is CASSLTRTGGSEQYF. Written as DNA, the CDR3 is TGTGCCAGCAGCCTCACGCGGACAGGGGGTAGCGAGCAGTACTTC.

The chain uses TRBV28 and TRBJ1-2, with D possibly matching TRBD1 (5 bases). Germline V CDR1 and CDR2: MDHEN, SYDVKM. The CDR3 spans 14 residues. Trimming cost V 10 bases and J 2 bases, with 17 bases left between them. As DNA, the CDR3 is TGTGCCAACCGGGACCTAGTTCCGAACTATGGCTACACCTTC. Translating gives CANRDLVPNYGYTF.

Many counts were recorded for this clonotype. CDR3: CSVEESGAPSSNYGYTF. The CDR3 nucleotides read TGCAGCGTTGAAGAATCAGGGGCTCCCTCCTCAAACTATGGCTACACCTTC. V gene TRBV29-1 combines with J gene TRBJ1-2; maybe TRBD1 (6 bases). CDR3 length equals 17 residues. V lost 0 bases, J lost 2 bases, and 19 bases lay in between. Per germline, CDR1 SQVTM and CDR2 ANQGSEA. Based on the CDR3 plus reference TRBV29-1 and TRBJ1-2, the full variable domain is SAVISQKPSRDICQRGTSLTIQCQVDSQVTMMFWYRQQPGQSLTLIATANQGSEATYESGFVIDKFPISRPNLTFSTLTVSNMSPEDSSIYLCSVEESGAPSSNYGYTFGSGTRLTVV.

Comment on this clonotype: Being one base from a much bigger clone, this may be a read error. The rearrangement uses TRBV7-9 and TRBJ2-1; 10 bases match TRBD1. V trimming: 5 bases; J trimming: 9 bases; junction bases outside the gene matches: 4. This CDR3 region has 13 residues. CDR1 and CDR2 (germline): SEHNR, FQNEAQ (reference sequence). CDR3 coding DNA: TGTGCCAGCAGCCCTGGGACAGGGGCTGAGCAGTTCTTC. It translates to CASSPGTGAEQFF.

CDR3 residues: CASSGLSASDEQFF. The CDR3 DNA is TGCGCCAGCAGCGGGTTATCTGCAAGCGATGAGCAGTTCTTC. The gene calls are TRBV5-1 and TRBJ2-1; no firm D call. The CDR3 is made up of 14 amino acids. The V gene lost 4 bases and the J gene lost 8 bases, with 16 bases spanning the gap. The germline gives CDR1 SGHRS, CDR2 YFSETQ.

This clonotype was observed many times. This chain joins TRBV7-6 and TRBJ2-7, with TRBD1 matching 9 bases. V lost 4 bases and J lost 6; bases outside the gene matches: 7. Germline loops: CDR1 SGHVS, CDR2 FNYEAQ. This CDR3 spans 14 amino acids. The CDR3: CASSSQTGGREQYF. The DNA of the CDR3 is TGTGCCAGCAGCTCACAGACAGGGGGGCGCGAGCAGTACTTC.

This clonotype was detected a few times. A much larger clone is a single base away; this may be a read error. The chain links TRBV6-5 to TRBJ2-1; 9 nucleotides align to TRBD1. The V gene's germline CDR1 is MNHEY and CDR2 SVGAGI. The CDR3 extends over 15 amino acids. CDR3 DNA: TGTACCAGCAGCCAGGACAGGGGCAATGGGAATGAGCAGTTCTTC. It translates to CTSSQDRGNGNEQFF.

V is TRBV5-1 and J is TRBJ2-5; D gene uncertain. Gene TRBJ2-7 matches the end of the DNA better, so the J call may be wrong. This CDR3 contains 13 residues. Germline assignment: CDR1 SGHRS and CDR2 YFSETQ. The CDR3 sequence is CASSPETNYEQYF. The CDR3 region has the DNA TGCGCCAGCAGCCCAGAAACAAACTACGAGCAGTACTTC.

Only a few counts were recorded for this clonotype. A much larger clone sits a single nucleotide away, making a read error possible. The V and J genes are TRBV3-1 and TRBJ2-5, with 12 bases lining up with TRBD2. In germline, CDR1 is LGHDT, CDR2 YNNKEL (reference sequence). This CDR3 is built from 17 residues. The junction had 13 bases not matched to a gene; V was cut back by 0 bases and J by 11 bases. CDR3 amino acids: CASSQEILAGGGNEQYF. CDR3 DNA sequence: TGTGCCAGCAGCCAAGAGATACTAGCGGGGGGCGGGAATGAGCAGTACTTC.